These 9 T cell receptor beta chains share one sample of origin, sequenced in a study of human T cells and chemical hapten exposure. TCRdb itself ran the RACE reads through MiXCR, one entry per CDR3 protein. The table has a few hundred thousand distinct CDR3 sequences, about 6% seen once. The time point is: patch test 2, 6 weeks after DPC sensitization. Treatment in this sample: therapeutic diphenylcyclopropenone sensitization with weekly scalp DPC. The sample in question was whole blood, obtained in connection with sensitization to the hapten diphenylcyclopropenone (DPC). Receptors originate from a woman aged 18 to 35 with alopecia areata. Some clones in this sample may be carry-over from other donors' samples.

V usage is TRBV5-4 and J usage is TRBJ2-3; D is unclear. Germline CDR1 and CDR2: SGHNT and YYREEE (reference sequence). The V end lost 4 bases, the J end lost 4 bases, and 22 bases lay between the germline ends. CDR3 length: 17 amino acids. The CDR3, as DNA: TGTGCCAGCAGCCAGTATGAATGGGCCGTATTGGCAGATACGCAGTATTTT. This encodes CASSQYEWAVLADTQYF.

This clonotype showed up just a few times. The chain is built from TRBV6-5 and TRBJ2-5, with D tentatively TRBD1 (7 bases). The CDR3 has 15 residues. With 5 bases removed from V and 5 bases from J, the gap between germline ends came to 18 bases. Germline assignment: CDR1 MNHEY and CDR2 SVGAGI. Here the CDR3 DNA reads TGTGCCAGCAGTACCCCCGCAGGGGGGCGGGAGACCCAGTACTTC. Translation gives CASSTPAGGRETQYF.

At least ten counts were recorded for this clonotype. The chain links TRBV29-1 to TRBJ1-2; the D gene is possibly TRBD1 (6 bases). CDR1 and CDR2 from the germline V gene are SQVTM and ANQGSEA. CDR3 size: 14 residues. Trimming took off 4 bases at V and 4 bases at J, with 16 bases between the two ends. The CDR3 sequence: CSVALRTAVYGYTF. CDR3 coding DNA: TGCAGCGTTGCCCTCCGGACAGCGGTCTATGGCTACACCTTC.

This clonotype was found many times. The chain recombines TRBV6-2 or TRBV6-3 with TRBJ1-5; D is uncertain. The ends were cut back, 0 bases at V and 7 bases at J, with 10 bases in the middle. Germline V gene lookup returns CDR1 MNHEY and CDR2 SVGEGT. The CDR3 is 14 amino acids. The CDR3 DNA reads TGTGCCAGCAGTTACTCCCCGGGCCCCCAGCCCCAGCATTTT. Amino acid sequence: CASSYSPGPQPQHF.

This clonotype was seen only a few times. CDR3 in DNA: TGCAGTGCTAGGTCACTAGCGGGGATGGAGACCCAGTACTTC. This encodes CSARSLAGMETQYF. V gene TRBV20-1 combines with J gene TRBJ2-5; 10 nucleotides align to TRBD2. Trimming took 3 bases from V and 5 from J; bases not matched to a gene: 6. The germline gives CDR1 DFQATT, CDR2 SNEGSKA (reference sequence). The length of the CDR3 is 14 residues.

This clonotype has at least ten counts. V gene TRBV10-3 combines with J gene TRBJ2-1, with D unresolved. The CDR3 covers 13 residues. V lost 11 bases, J lost 5 bases, and 16 bases lay in between. The V gene's germline CDR1 is ENHRY and CDR2 SYGVKD. CDR3: CAFRESLDNEQFF. CDR3 coding DNA: TGTGCCTTCCGAGAATCCCTAGACAATGAGCAGTTCTTC.

The genes are TRBV6-6 and TRBJ1-6, with D perhaps TRBD1 (6 bases). Germline CDR1 is MNHNY and CDR2 is SVGAGI (reference sequence). The CDR3 contains 15 residues. V was cut by 6 bases and J by 10 bases, with 19 bases left in between. CDR3 DNA: TGTGCCAGCAGCCCTACGGGGGCCCAGGGATCACCCCTCCACTTT. It specifies CASSPTGAQGSPLHF.

This chain uses TRBV6-2 or TRBV6-3 with TRBJ2-5; D may correspond to TRBD1 or TRBD2 (5 bases each). The CDR3 totals 15 residues. Germline V gene data show CDR1 as MNHEY and CDR2 as SVGEGT. V lost 0 bases, J lost 6 bases, and 14 bases lay in between. CDR3 DNA sequence: TGTGCCAGCAGTTACTCCGGGACCATCAAGAAGACCCAGTACTTC. Translation gives CASSYSGTIKKTQYF.

The chain uses TRBV10-3 and TRBJ2-2, with 15 bases fitting TRBD2. Looked up from germline, CDR1 is ENHRY and CDR2 is SYGVKD. The CDR3 is made up of 17 amino acids. The V and J ends lost 10 bases and 0 bases, in that order; junction bases with no gene match: 6. The CDR3, as DNA: TGTGCCACCAGAGGACTAGCGGGGGGGGCGAACACCGGGGAGCTGTTTTTT. This gives the protein CATRGLAGGANTGELFF.